These 25 T cell receptor beta chains share one sample of origin, sequenced in a study of T cells in Graves' hyperthyroidism and ophthalmopathy. TCR beta CDR3 regions were amplified from RNA. With the HTBI primer set, the TCR CDR3 went through a first round of RT-PCR. Each CDR3 protein is one row after TCRdb ran MiXCR on the multiplex PCR reads. The sample consists of around 250,000 distinct CDR3 sequences, approximately 15% of them appearing once. The source material was blood. These TCRs come from a woman in her 40s with Graves' hyperthyroidism that later progressed to Graves' ophthalmopathy.

This clonotype was seen ten or more times. The J gene is TRBJ2-7, the V gene TRBV9; D may correspond to TRBD1 or TRBD2 (5 bases each). Trimming pared 0 bases from V and 6 bases from J, leaving 10 bases between. CDR3 length: 13 amino acids. Germline V lookup: CDR1 SGDLS, CDR2 YYNGEE. CDR3 residues: CASSVAGATEQYF. CDR3 nucleotide sequence: TGTGCCAGCAGCGTAGCCGGGGCCACCGAGCAGTACTTC.

This clonotype was seen many times. This chain uses TRBV4-1 with TRBJ2-7; the match to TRBD2 covers 8 bases. After removal of 1 base from V and 3 bases from J, the junction contained 11 bases not matched to a gene. The CDR3 totals 17 residues. Looked up from germline, CDR1 is MGHRA and CDR2 is YSYEKL. This chain's CDR3 is CASSQGGDRGGFYEQYF. CDR3 sequence (DNA): TGCGCCAGCAGCCAAGGAGGGGATCGCGGGGGGTTCTACGAGCAGTACTTC.

Many counts were recorded for this clonotype. This rearrangement joins TRBV9 to TRBJ1-1; D uncertain. From germline, CDR1 is SGDLS and CDR2 YYNGEE. Trimming cost V 0 bases and J 4 bases, with 10 bases left between them. The CDR3 is 14 amino acids. The CDR3 loop reads CASSVVEGGTEAFF. For the CDR3, the DNA is TGTGCCAGCAGCGTAGTGGAGGGAGGCACTGAAGCTTTCTTT.

This clonotype showed up many times. One end of the junction does not line up with germline, which may come from a read error. The chain couples TRBV6-1 to TRBJ1-5; D is possibly TRBD1 (5 bases). Per germline, CDR1 MNHNS and CDR2 SASEGT. The CDR3 is made up of 15 amino acids. The chain's CDR3 is CASREGQGIGQPQHF. Here the CDR3 DNA reads TGTGCCAGCAGAGAAGGGCAGGGCATCGGTCAGCCCCAGCATTTT.

This clonotype was detected ten times or more. The chain employs TRBV6-1 and TRBJ2-7; D gene ambiguous. The germline gives CDR1 MNHNS, CDR2 SASEGT. With 4 bases removed from V and 5 bases from J, the gap between germline ends came to 15 bases. There are 14 residues in the CDR3. For the CDR3, the DNA is TGTGCCAGCAGTGGGTCGGCAGTTTACGACGAGCAGTACTTC. This codes for CASSGSAVYDEQYF.

This clonotype was seen a single time. V gene TRBV9 combines with J gene TRBJ2-2, with TRBD2 identical over 8 bases. After removal of 5 bases from V and 7 bases from J, the junction contained 10 bases not matched to a gene. The CDR3 is 15 residues long. Germline values: CDR1 SGDLS, CDR2 YYNGEE. CDR3 DNA sequence: TGTGCCAGCAGGGGCGGGACTAGTACCGACGGGGAGCTGTTTTTT. Its translation is CASRGGTSTDGELFF. Looking up the rest from reference TRBV9 and TRBJ2-2 gives the full variable domain: DSGVTQTPKHLITATGQRVTLRCSPRSGDLSVYWYQQSLDQGLQFLIQYYNGEERAKGNILERFSAQQFPDLHSELNLSSLELGDSALYFCASRGGTSTDGELFFGEGSRLTVL.

The table lists this clonotype with a count of one. Sequence at one end of the junction differs from germline and may be a read error. V usage is TRBV11-2 and J usage is TRBJ2-1, with D possibly being TRBD2 (7 bases). CDR3 length: 14 residues. Germline V CDR1 and CDR2: SGHAT, FQNNGV. CDR3 DNA: TGCGCCAGCAGCCAAGATAGGGGGGGGGGTGAGCAGTTCTTC. Amino acid sequence: CASSQDRGGGEQFF. Full variable domain (outside the CDR3, taken from reference TRBV11-2 and TRBJ2-1): EAGVAQSPRYKIIEKRQSVAFWCNPISGHATLYWYQQILGQGPKLLIQFQNNGVVDDSQLPKDRFSAERLKGVDSTLKIQPAKLEDSAVYLCASSQDRGGGEQFFGPGTRLTVL.

This clonotype was seen ten or more times. The chain employs TRBV20-1 and TRBJ2-7; possible D gene TRBD1, 5 bases. The CDR3 length is 12 residues. The ends were cut back, 5 bases at V and 2 bases at J, with 10 bases in the middle. The germline V gene has CDR1 DFQATT and CDR2 SNEGSKA (reference sequence). The CDR3 reads CSASGQTYEQYF. The CDR3 nucleotides are TGCAGTGCTTCCGGACAAACCTACGAGCAGTACTTC.

As concerns this clonotype: A read error may explain this, as a much larger clone is one base away. The chain joins TRBV30 to TRBJ1-2, with D unresolved. Germline assignment: CDR1 GTSNPN and CDR2 SVGIG (reference sequence). This CDR3 spans 13 amino acids. The chain's CDR3 is CARSLATFYGYTF. DNA for the CDR3: TGTGCCCGGAGTTTGGCAACCTTTTATGGCTACACCTTC.

There are many counts of this clonotype. This rearrangement joins TRBV20-1 to TRBJ2-1, with 8 bases aligning to TRBD2. Germline V gives CDR1 DFQATT, CDR2 SNEGSKA (reference sequence). With 4 bases clipped from V and 7 bases from J, the junction kept 9 bases outside the gene matches. The CDR3 spans 14 residues. For the CDR3, the DNA is TGCAGTGCTAACAGCGGGAGTTTCGGGAATGAGCAGTTCTTC. Protein sequence: CSANSGSFGNEQFF.

In its sample, this clonotype was seen many times. The J gene is TRBJ2-7, the V gene TRBV28; TRBD2 matches at 14 bases. The CDR3 has 15 amino acids. V lost 3 bases, J lost 7 bases, and 5 bases stayed unmatched. Germline-derived CDR1 and CDR2 are MDHEN and SYDVKM. The CDR3 DNA sequence: TGTGCCAGCAGTTTGGGGACTAGCGGGAGAAGGGAGCAGTACTTC. Residues: CASSLGTSGRREQYF. The variable domain in full, completed from reference TRBV28 and TRBJ2-7, reads DVKVTQSSRYLVKRTGEKVFLECVQDMDHENMFWYRQDPGLGLRLIYFSYDVKMKEKGDIPEGYSVSREKKERFSLILESASTNQTSMYLCASSLGTSGRREQYFGPGTRLTVT.

The chain combines TRBV18 with TRBJ2-3; 14 bases match TRBD2. In germline, CDR1 is KGHSH, CDR2 LQKENI. The V and J ends lost 3 bases and 3 bases, in that order; junction bases with no gene match: 8. The CDR3 consists of 18 residues. CDR3 coding DNA: TGTGCCAGCTCACCCGGGACTAGCGGGAGACTAGTGACAGATACGCAGTATTTT. Its protein product is CASSPGTSGRLVTDTQYF.

This clonotype has a count of ten or more. The rearrangement uses TRBV10-3 and TRBJ2-2; TRBD2 aligns across 10 bases. In germline, CDR1 is ENHRY, CDR2 SYGVKD. The CDR3 loop spans 17 amino acids. After removal of 3 bases from V and 6 bases from J, the junction contained 10 bases not matched to a gene. CDR3 residues: CAISEYGLAEIPGELFF. The CDR3 nucleotides are TGTGCCATCAGTGAATACGGACTAGCGGAAATCCCCGGGGAGCTGTTTTTT.

This clonotype was seen many times. J is TRBJ2-7 and V is TRBV4-2; 7 positions agree with TRBD1. Germline V gene data show CDR1 as LGHNA and CDR2 as YNFKEQ. V shed 5 bases and J 1 base; nucleotides not matched to a gene: 2. The CDR3 spans 13 residues. As DNA, the CDR3 is TGTGCCAGCAGCGTACAGGGGTCCTACGAGCAGTACTTC. Translating it yields CASSVQGSYEQYF.

This clonotype was seen many times. This chain uses TRBV19 with TRBJ2-1, with unresolved D. Germline CDR1 is LNHDA and CDR2 is SQIVND (reference sequence). CDR3 length: 14 residues. V was shortened by 0 bases and J by 5 bases, with 8 bases between the two germline ends. Written as DNA, the CDR3 is TGTGCCAGTAGTATAGACTTTAGGGACAATGAGCAGTTCTTC. Translating gives CASSIDFRDNEQFF. The complete variable domain, with remaining parts taken from reference TRBV19 and TRBJ2-1, reads DGGITQSPKYLFRKEGQNVTLSCEQNLNHDAMYWYRQDPGQGLRLIYYSQIVNDFQKGDIAEGYSVSREKKESFPLTVTSAQKNPTAFYLCASSIDFRDNEQFFGPGTRLTVL.

This clonotype was detected ten times or more. This chain connects TRBV5-5 to TRBJ1-1; D might be TRBD1 (6 bases). Trimming removed 0 bases from V and 11 bases from J, with 17 bases in between. CDR1 and CDR2 (germline): SGHKS, YYEKEE (reference sequence). The CDR3 loop spans 14 amino acids. The CDR3: CASSLDPGARGAFF. The CDR3 DNA reads TGTGCCAGCAGCTTGGATCCGGGGGCAAGGGGGGCTTTCTTT.

With respect to this clonotype: A much larger clone lies a single base off, so this may be a read error. V gene TRBV9 combines with J gene TRBJ2-5; a possible D gene is TRBD2 (6 bases). CDR3 size: 14 residues. The germline V gene encodes CDR1 SGDLS and CDR2 YYNGEE. The V and J ends lost 0 bases and 4 bases respectively, with 10 bases between them. The CDR3 DNA follows: TGTGCCAGCAGCGTAGAGGGCGGGGTAGAGACCCAGTACTTC. It specifies CASSVEGGVETQYF.

Ten or more counts support this clonotype. The J gene is TRBJ2-7, the V gene TRBV5-6; 11 nucleotides line up with TRBD1. V gave up 6 bases and J gave up 5 bases; unmatched junction bases: 1. Germline V CDR1 and CDR2: SGHDT, YYEEEE. CDR3 size: 12 residues. The CDR3 sequence: CASMGQGDEQYF. Written as DNA, the CDR3 is TGTGCCAGCATGGGACAGGGGGACGAGCAGTACTTC.

This clonotype has at least ten counts. The chain recombines TRBV29-1 with TRBJ2-1; weak D call: TRBD1 (5 bases). V lost 8 bases and J lost 2, with 13 bases in between. CDR1 is SQVTM, CDR2 ANQGSEA, per germline. This CDR3 region has 13 residues. CDR3 nucleotides: TGCAGCTCAGGGAAGTCCCCCTACAATGAGCAGTTCTTC. This gives the protein CSSGKSPYNEQFF.

The CDR3 nucleotides are TGTGCCAGCAGCACAAGCGGGAGAGGTTATAAGGAGACCCAGTACTTC. Its translation is CASSTSGRGYKETQYF. The gene calls are TRBV11-2 and TRBJ2-5; TRBD2 matches 8 bases. The CDR3 consists of 16 residues. CDR1 SGHAT and CDR2 FQNNGV come from the germline V gene. J lost 5 bases, V lost 5 bases, and 13 bases had no gene match.

This clonotype was seen repeatedly, ten times or more. The chain uses TRBV28 and TRBJ2-7; 7 bases are a match to TRBD1. The CDR3 loop spans 15 amino acids. Trimming at V came to 5 bases and at J to 2 bases, leaving 9 bases not matched to a gene. The V gene's germline CDR1 is MDHEN and CDR2 SYDVKM. This CDR3 is CASSPPTGRAYEQYF. Here the CDR3 DNA reads TGTGCCAGCAGTCCACCGACAGGGCGGGCCTACGAGCAGTACTTC. Supplemented by reference TRBV28 and TRBJ2-7, the full variable domain reads DVKVTQSSRYLVKRTGEKVFLECVQDMDHENMFWYRQDPGLGLRLIYFSYDVKMKEKGDIPEGYSVSREKKERFSLILESASTNQTSMYLCASSPPTGRAYEQYFGPGTRLTVT.

In this sample, this clonotype turned up many times. This chain joins TRBV28 and TRBJ1-6, with D maybe TRBD1 (5 bases). Germline V gene lookup returns CDR1 MDHEN and CDR2 SYDVKM. Between the trimmed V and J ends, which lost 3 bases and 7 bases, there was a span of 13 bases. CDR3 length: 15 amino acids. CDR3 region: CASSFWSGDNSPLHF. CDR3 nucleotides: TGTGCCAGCAGTTTTTGGTCGGGGGACAATTCACCCCTCCACTTT. The whole variable domain, remainder taken from reference TRBV28 and TRBJ1-6, is DVKVTQSSRYLVKRTGEKVFLECVQDMDHENMFWYRQDPGLGLRLIYFSYDVKMKEKGDIPEGYSVSREKKERFSLILESASTNQTSMYLCASSFWSGDNSPLHFGNGTRLTVT.

To note about this clonotype: This may be a read error, as it is one base from a much larger clone. V gene TRBV3-1 combines with J gene TRBJ2-1; D gene unclear. This CDR3 contains 13 residues. Per the germline V gene, CDR1 is LGHDT and CDR2 is YNNKEL (reference sequence). This CDR3 is CTSSQDPVGEQFF. CDR3 sequence (DNA): TGTACCAGCAGCCAAGATCCCGTCGGGGAGCAGTTCTTC.

This clonotype showed up many times. This chain joins TRBV28 and TRBJ2-5; tentative D call: TRBD2 (5 bases). The CDR3 is 13 residues long. Trimming pared 1 base from V and 5 bases from J, leaving 8 bases between. Germline V gene lookup returns CDR1 MDHEN and CDR2 SYDVKM. In nucleotides, the CDR3 is TGTGCCAGCAGTTTATTTACGGGGGAGACCCAGTACTTC. Translation gives CASSLFTGETQYF.

J is TRBJ2-1 and V is TRBV24-1; TRBD1 matches 11 bases. The ends lost 3 bases at V and 7 bases at J; junction bases unmatched: 4. In germline, CDR1 is KGHDR, CDR2 SFDVKD. This CDR3 comprises 15 residues. The chain's CDR3 is CATSDGGTGGNEQFF. DNA of the CDR3: TGTGCCACCAGTGATGGGGGGACAGGGGGTAATGAGCAGTTCTTC.